This entry lists 9 T cell receptor beta chains sequenced from one sample in a study of tissue T cells after allogeneic stem cell transplantation. TCRdb's copy holds only in-frame clones and misses some; the assay was immunoSEQ multiplex PCR. The data hold approximately 50,000 clones, with about 73% observed a single time. The specimen was sorted cells pooled from one or two spleens. Receptor source: a pool of C57BL/6 mice in good health.

As concerns this clone: The genes are named according to mouse. The CDR3 goes on 1 residue after the read ends, and that part is filled in from the germline J gene. This chain links TRBV24 with TRBJ2-3; 8 bases match TRBD2. Per germline, CDR1 KGHTA and CDR2 FRNEEI. J lost 0 bases, V lost 0 bases, and 5 bases had no gene match. This CDR3 region has 17 residues. The CDR3 region is CASSLYWGGRSAETLYF. CDR3 bases read: TGTGCCAGCAGTCTGTATTGGGGGGGGCGTAGTGCAGAAACGCTGTAT.

As regards this clone: Gene names denote mouse genes. The read stops 1 residue short of the end of the CDR3; the missing end is completed from the germline J gene. This rearrangement joins TRBV4 to TRBJ2-5; TRBD1 matches at 10 bases. This CDR3 is built from 14 residues. Trimming took 5 bases from V and 2 from J; bases not matched to a gene: 1. Germline V CDR1 and CDR2: LGHDT, YNNKQL (reference sequence). The CDR3 reads CASSDRGRQDTQYF. The CDR3 DNA, read in part, is TGTGCCAGCAGCGACAGGGGGCGCCAAGACACCCAGTAC.

To note about this clone: Germline and genes: mouse. The read falls 1 residue short of the CDR3 end, and the missing part is taken from the germline J gene. The chain joins TRBV13-2 to TRBJ1-4, with 7 positions matching TRBD1. From germline, CDR1 is NNHNN and CDR2 SYGAGS (reference sequence). The CDR3 has 16 residues. V was clipped by 0 bases and J by 0 bases; unmatched bases: 2. The CDR3: CASGDAGTVSNERLFF. CDR3 bases read: TGTGCCAGCGGTGATGCCGGGACAGTTTCCAACGAAAGATTATTT.

As regards this clone: Gene names and germline refer to mouse. The CDR3 end falls 1 residue outside the read, so it is completed with the germline J gene. The V gene is TRBV20, the J gene TRBJ2-1; TRBD1 agrees at 10 bases. The trim removed 2 bases at V and 7 bases at J, leaving 2 bases unmatched. CDR1 GFQATS and CDR2 STVNSAI come from the germline V gene. This CDR3 has 13 amino acids. CDR3 protein: CGARMGQGAEQFF. CDR3 DNA (partial): TGTGGTGCTAGGATGGGACAGGGGGCTGAGCAGTTC.

In the case of this clone: Genes here carry mouse names. The CDR3 end is not reached by the read, which stops 1 residue before it; the germline J gene fills it in. The J gene is TRBJ2-7, the V gene TRBV26; D unresolved. Per the germline V gene, CDR1 is KGHPV and CDR2 is FQNQEV (reference sequence). V was shortened by 2 bases and J by 4 bases, with 6 bases between the two germline ends. CDR3 size: 12 residues. The CDR3 bases that were read are TGTGCCAGCAGTCTGAGCAAATATGAACAGTAC. Translation gives CASSLSKYEQY. The full CDR3 reads CASSLSKYEQYF.

This clone has only a few counts. The genes and germline here are from mouse. The CDR3 end is not reached by the read, which stops 1 residue before it; the germline J gene fills it in. This chain connects TRBV3 to TRBJ2-7; D unresolved. Germline CDR1 reads SNHLY; CDR2 reads FYNGKV (reference sequence). Deletions cut 1 base from V and 7 bases from J, with 5 bases between. There are 11 residues in the CDR3. CDR3: CASSLVGEQYF. The sequenced CDR3 bases are TGTGCCAGCAGCTTAGTTGGGGAACAGTAC.

Notes on this clone: Mouse gene names apply. Read data end 1 residue before the CDR3 end; the end is taken from the germline J gene. The genes are TRBV14 and TRBJ2-5, with TRBD2 matching over 7 bases. Germline V gene sequence: CDR1 SGHDT, CDR2 FRDEAV. The trim removed 5 bases at V and 0 bases at J, leaving 6 bases unmatched. The CDR3 has 15 residues. The CDR3 bases that were read are TGTGCCAGCAGCCCCTACTGGGGTAACCAAGACACCCAGTAC. It specifies CASSPYWGNQDTQY. The whole CDR3 sequence is CASSPYWGNQDTQYF.

Worth noting for this clone: Gene labels here are mouse ones. The read gets to within 1 residue of the CDR3 end, and the germline J gene fills in the rest. The chain uses TRBV12-2 and TRBJ2-1; D gene unclear. In germline, CDR1 is SGHLS, CDR2 HYDKME. V lost 3 bases and J 0 bases, leaving 8 bases between the germline ends. The CDR3 runs to 14 residues. The DNA read from the CDR3 is TGTGCCAGCTCTTCACAAATTAACTATGCTGAGCAGTTC. Protein product: CASSSQINYAEQF. Given in full, the CDR3 is CASSSQINYAEQFF.

This clone appeared a few times. Any gene name here is a mouse gene name. Read coverage stops 1 residue before the CDR3 terminus; the germline J gene supplies the remainder. The J gene is TRBJ2-7, the V gene TRBV5; D might be TRBD1 (5 bases). CDR3 length equals 13 residues. The V end lost 4 bases, the J end lost 6 bases, and 13 bases lay between the germline ends. Germline CDR1 reads LGHNA; CDR2 reads YNLKQL (reference sequence). CDR3 sequence: CASSPERGGEQYF. Incomplete CDR3 DNA: TGTGCCAGCAGCCCAGAGAGGGGAGGTGAACAGTAC.